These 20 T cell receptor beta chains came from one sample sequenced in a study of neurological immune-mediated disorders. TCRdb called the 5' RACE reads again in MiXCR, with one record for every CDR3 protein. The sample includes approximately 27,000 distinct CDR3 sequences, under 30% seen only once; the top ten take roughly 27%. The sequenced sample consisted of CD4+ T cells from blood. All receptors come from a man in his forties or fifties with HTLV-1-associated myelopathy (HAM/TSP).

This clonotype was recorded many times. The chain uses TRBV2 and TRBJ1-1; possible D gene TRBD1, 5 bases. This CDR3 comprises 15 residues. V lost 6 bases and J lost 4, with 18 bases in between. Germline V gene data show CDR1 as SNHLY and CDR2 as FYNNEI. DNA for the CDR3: TGTGCCAGCAGAAGTACCGGGACCCGCGGCACTGAAGCTTTCTTT. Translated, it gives CASRSTGTRGTEAFF.

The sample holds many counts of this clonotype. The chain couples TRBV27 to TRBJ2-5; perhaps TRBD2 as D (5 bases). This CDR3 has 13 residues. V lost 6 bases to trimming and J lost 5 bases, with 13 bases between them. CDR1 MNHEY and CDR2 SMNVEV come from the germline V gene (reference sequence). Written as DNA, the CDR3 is TGTGCCAGCAGGCGGACTGCTCGGGAGACCCAGTACTTC. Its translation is CASRRTARETQYF.

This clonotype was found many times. The CDR3 sequence: CASSLTSVYQETQYF. The CDR3 DNA is TGTGCCAGCAGCCTGACTAGCGTGTACCAAGAGACCCAGTACTTC. The gene calls are TRBV5-5 and TRBJ2-5, with 8 bases matching TRBD2. Per germline, CDR1 SGHKS and CDR2 YYEKEE (reference sequence). Trimming took 4 bases from V and 0 from J; bases not matched to a gene: 5. This CDR3 is built from 15 residues.

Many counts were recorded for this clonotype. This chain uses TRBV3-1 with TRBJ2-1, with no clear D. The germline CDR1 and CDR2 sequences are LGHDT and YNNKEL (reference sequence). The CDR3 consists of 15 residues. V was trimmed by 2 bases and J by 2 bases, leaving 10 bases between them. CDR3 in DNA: TGTGCCAGCAGCCAAAGGTCTCGCCCCTACAATGAGCAGTTCTTC. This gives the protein CASSQRSRPYNEQFF.

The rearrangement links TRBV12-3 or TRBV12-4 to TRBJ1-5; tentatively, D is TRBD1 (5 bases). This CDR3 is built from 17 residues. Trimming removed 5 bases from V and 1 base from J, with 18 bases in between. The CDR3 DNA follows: TGTGCCAGCAGTCCCGCCCGAGGGGAGGAAAGCAATCAGCCCCAGCATTTT. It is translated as CASSPARGEESNQPQHF.

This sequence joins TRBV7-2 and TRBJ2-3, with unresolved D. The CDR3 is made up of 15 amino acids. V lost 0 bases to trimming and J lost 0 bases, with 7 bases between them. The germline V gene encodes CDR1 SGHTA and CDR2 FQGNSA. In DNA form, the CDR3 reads TGTGCCAGCAGCTTAGCCCCACCTAGCACAGATACGCAGTATTTT. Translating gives CASSLAPPSTDTQYF.

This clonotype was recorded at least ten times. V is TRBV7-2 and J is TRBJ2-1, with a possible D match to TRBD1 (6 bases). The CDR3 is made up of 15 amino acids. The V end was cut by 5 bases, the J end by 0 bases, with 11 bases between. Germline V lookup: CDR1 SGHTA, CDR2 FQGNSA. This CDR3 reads CASSQTGTSYNEQFF. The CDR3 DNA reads TGTGCCAGCAGCCAAACAGGGACCTCCTACAATGAGCAGTTCTTC.

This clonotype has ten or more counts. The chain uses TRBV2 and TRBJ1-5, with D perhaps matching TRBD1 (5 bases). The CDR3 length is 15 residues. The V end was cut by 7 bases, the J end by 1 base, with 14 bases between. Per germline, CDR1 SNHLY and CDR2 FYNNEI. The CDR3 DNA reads TGTGCCAGCAACCGGTGGCAGGGAAGCAATCAGCCCCAGCATTTT. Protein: CASNRWQGSNQPQHF. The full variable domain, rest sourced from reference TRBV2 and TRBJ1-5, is EPEVTQTPSHQVTQMGQEVILRCVPISNHLYFYWYRQILGQKVEFLVSFYNNEISEKSEIFDDQFSVERPDGSNFTLKIRSTKLEDSAMYFCASNRWQGSNQPQHFGDGTRLSIL.

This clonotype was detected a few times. CDR3 in DNA: TGCAGTGCTAGGGAAGGGTCAACAGATACGCAGTATTTT. Amino acids: CSAREGSTDTQYF. The J gene is TRBJ2-3, the V gene TRBV20-1; D call uncertain. Between the trimmed V and J ends, which lost 3 bases and 3 bases, there was a span of 10 bases. CDR3 size: 13 residues. Germline values: CDR1 DFQATT, CDR2 SNEGSKA (reference sequence).

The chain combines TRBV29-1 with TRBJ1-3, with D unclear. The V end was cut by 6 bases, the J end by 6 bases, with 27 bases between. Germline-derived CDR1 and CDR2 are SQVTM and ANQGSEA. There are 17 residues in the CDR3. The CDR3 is CSVTDDRASGTKNTIYF. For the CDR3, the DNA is TGCAGCGTGACTGATGATAGAGCTTCGGGTACGAAAAACACCATATATTTT.

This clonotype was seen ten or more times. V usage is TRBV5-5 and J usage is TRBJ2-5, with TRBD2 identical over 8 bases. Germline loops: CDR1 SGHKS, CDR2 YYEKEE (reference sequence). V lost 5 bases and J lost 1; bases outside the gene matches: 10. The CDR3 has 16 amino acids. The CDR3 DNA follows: TGTGCCAGCAGTTCTAGCGGGCCCGGACTCCAAGAGACCCAGTACTTC. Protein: CASSSSGPGLQETQYF.

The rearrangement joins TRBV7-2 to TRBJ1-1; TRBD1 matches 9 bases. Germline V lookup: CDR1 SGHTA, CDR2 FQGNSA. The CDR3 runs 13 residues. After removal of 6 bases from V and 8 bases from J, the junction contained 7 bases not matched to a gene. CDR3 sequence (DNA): TGTGCCAGCAGTCAAACAGGGGGCAGGGAAGCTTTCTTT. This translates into CASSQTGGREAFF.

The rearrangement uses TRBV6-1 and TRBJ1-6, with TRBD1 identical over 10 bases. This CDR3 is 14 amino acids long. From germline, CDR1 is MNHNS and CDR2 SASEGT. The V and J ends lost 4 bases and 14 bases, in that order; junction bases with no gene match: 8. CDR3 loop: CASSGTGGSLALHF. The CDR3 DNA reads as TGTGCCAGCAGTGGGACAGGGGGGTCGTTGGCCCTCCACTTT.

The CDR3 DNA reads as TGTGCCAGCACCCGGATTGGGAATTCACCCCTCCACTTT. It translates to CASTRIGNSPLHF. V usage is TRBV7-8 and J usage is TRBJ1-6; D unresolved. CDR3 length equals 13 residues. CDR1 and CDR2 from the germline V gene are SGHVS and FQNEAQ. V was clipped by 7 bases and J by 7 bases, with 11 bases between them.

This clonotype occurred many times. In nucleotides, the CDR3 is TGCGCCAGCAGTGAGCCTAGAGGGGGCAAAGATACGCAGTATTTT. This gives the protein CASSEPRGGKDTQYF. The chain links TRBV10-2 to TRBJ2-3, with TRBD1 identical over 7 bases. This CDR3 has 15 amino acids. J gave up 5 bases and V 2 bases, and 7 bases lay outside the gene matches. CDR1 is WSHSY, CDR2 SAAADI, per germline.

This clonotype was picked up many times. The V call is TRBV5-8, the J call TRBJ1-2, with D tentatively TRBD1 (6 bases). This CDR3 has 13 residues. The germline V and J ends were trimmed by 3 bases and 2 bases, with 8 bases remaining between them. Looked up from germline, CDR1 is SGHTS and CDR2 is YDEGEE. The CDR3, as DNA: TGTGCCAGCAGCTGGACAGTCAACTATGGCTACACCTTC. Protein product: CASSWTVNYGYTF.

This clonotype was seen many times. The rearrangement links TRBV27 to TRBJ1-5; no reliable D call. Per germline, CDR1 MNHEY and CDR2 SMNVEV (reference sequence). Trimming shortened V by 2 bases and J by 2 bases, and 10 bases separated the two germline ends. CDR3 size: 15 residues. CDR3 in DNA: TGTGCCAGCAGTTTACGGGAAGGGCGCAATCAGCCCCAGCATTTT. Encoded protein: CASSLREGRNQPQHF.

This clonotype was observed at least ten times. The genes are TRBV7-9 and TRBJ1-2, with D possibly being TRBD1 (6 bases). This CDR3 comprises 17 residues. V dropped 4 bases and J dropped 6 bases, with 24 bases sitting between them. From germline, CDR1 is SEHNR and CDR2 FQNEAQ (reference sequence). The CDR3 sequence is CASSSQVMTTGRNGYTF. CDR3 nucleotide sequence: TGTGCCAGCAGCTCCCAAGTCATGACAACAGGGAGGAATGGCTACACCTTC.

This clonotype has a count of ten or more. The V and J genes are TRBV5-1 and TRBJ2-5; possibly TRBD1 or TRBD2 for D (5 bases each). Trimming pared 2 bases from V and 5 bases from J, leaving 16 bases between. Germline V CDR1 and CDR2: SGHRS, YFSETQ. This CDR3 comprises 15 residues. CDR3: CASSLESGTRETQYF. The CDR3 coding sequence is TGCGCCAGCAGCTTAGAGTCCGGGACGAGGGAGACCCAGTACTTC.

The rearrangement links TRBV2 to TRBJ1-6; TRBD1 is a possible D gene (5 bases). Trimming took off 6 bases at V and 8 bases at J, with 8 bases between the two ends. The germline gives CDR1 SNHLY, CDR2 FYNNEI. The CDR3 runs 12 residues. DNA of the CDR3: TGTGCCAGCAGCTCAGGGTATTCACCCCTCCACTTT. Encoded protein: CASSSGYSPLHF. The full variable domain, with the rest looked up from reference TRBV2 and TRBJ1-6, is EPEVTQTPSHQVTQMGQEVILRCVPISNHLYFYWYRQILGQKVEFLVSFYNNEISEKSEIFDDQFSVERPDGSNFTLKIRSTKLEDSAMYFCASSSGYSPLHFGNGTRLTVT.